Presented here are 26 T cell receptor beta chains from one specimen sequenced in a study of blood T cells in healthy people across ages. The second PCR ran roughly 6 to 12 cycles with a sample-barcoded 5' primer and J-beta primers. TCRdb redid the calling of the 5' RACE reads with MiXCR, one entry per CDR3 protein. The sample carries 550,000 to 650,000 distinct CDR3 sequences, over 25% recorded once. These data also formed part of another study, on T cells of mothers and their children.

Material: blood. The receptors were gathered from a boy aged 2-15 years in good health.

Many counts were recorded for this clonotype. The chain joins TRBV7-2 to TRBJ2-5; 8 nucleotides align to TRBD1. The CDR3 runs to 15 residues. Germline V gene data show CDR1 as SGHTA and CDR2 as FQGNSA. J was trimmed by 6 bases and V by 5 bases; bases with no gene match: 11. The CDR3 region has the DNA TGTGCCAGCAGCCAAGACTCAGGGGGCGCGAAGACCCAGTACTTC. Amino acid sequence: CASSQDSGGAKTQYF.

In its sample, this clonotype was seen a few times. The chain is built from TRBV5-1 and TRBJ1-1; 8 bases are a match to TRBD1. The CDR3 is 14 residues long. After removal of 7 bases from V and 5 bases from J, the junction contained 10 bases not matched to a gene. Germline V gene lookup returns CDR1 SGHRS and CDR2 YFSETQ. Written as DNA, the CDR3 is TGCGCCAGCGGGACTGGACAGGGTAGAACTGAAGCTTTCTTT. Its protein product is CASGTGQGRTEAFF.

In its sample, this clonotype was seen a few times. The rearrangement joins TRBV20-1 to TRBJ2-5; D could derive from TRBD1 or TRBD2 (5 bases each). V was shortened by 4 bases and J by 0 bases, with 12 bases between the two germline ends. This CDR3 is built from 14 residues. CDR1 and CDR2 (germline): DFQATT, SNEGSKA (reference sequence). The CDR3 protein is CSATGTTYQETQYF. CDR3 nucleotides: TGCAGTGCTACCGGGACGACGTACCAAGAGACCCAGTACTTC.

This rearrangement joins TRBV3-1 to TRBJ2-4; possible D gene TRBD2, 5 bases. This CDR3 has 15 residues. The germline CDR1 and CDR2 sequences are LGHDT and YNNKEL (reference sequence). Trimming left V 2 bases short and J 2 bases short, with 10 bases between. CDR3: CASSQLGGPKNIQYF. The CDR3 DNA reads TGTGCCAGCAGCCAACTCGGAGGACCCAAAAACATTCAGTACTTC.

The V and J genes are TRBV7-9 and TRBJ2-5; 15 bases map to TRBD2. Germline CDR1 and CDR2: SEHNR and FQNEAQ (reference sequence). J gave up 5 bases and V 1 base, and 5 bases lay outside the gene matches. The CDR3 loop spans 17 amino acids. The CDR3 sequence: CASSLETGTSGRETQYF. DNA for the CDR3: TGTGCCAGCAGCTTAGAGACCGGGACTAGCGGGAGGGAGACCCAGTACTTC.

In its sample, this clonotype was seen a few times. The chain employs TRBV4-1 and TRBJ2-5; the D gene is possibly TRBD1 (10 bases). CDR3 length: 18 amino acids. Trimming cost V 1 base and J 0 bases, with 18 bases left between them. Per the germline V gene, CDR1 is MGHRA and CDR2 is YSYEKL. CDR3 bases: TGCGCCAGCAGCCAAGCTAGCGGGACAGGGGAGGACCAAGAGACCCAGTACTTC. Its translation: CASSQASGTGEDQETQYF.

The gene calls are TRBV10-3 and TRBJ2-2, with a tentative D call TRBD1 (5 bases). Germline CDR1 and CDR2: ENHRY and SYGVKD. The V end was cut by 4 bases, the J end by 5 bases, with 14 bases between. This CDR3 region has 15 residues. The CDR3 sequence: CAISALAGFTGELFF. The CDR3 coding sequence is TGTGCCATCAGTGCCCTCGCAGGGTTTACCGGGGAGCTGTTTTTT.

For this clonotype: Mismatch with germline at one junction end may stem from a read error. The chain recombines TRBV19 with TRBJ1-4; D is unresolved. The germline CDR1 and CDR2 sequences are LNHDA and SQIVND (reference sequence). CDR3 length: 14 residues. The CDR3 bases are TGTGCCAGTAGTCCTGAGGAAGAAAGTGAAAAACTGTTCTTT. It specifies CASSPEEESEKLFF.

This clonotype has a single count. A read error may explain this, as a much larger clone is one base away. V gene TRBV10-3 combines with J gene TRBJ1-5, with D possibly being TRBD1 (6 bases). Germline loops: CDR1 ENHRY, CDR2 SYGVKD. This CDR3 comprises 15 residues. DNA of the CDR3: TGTGCCATCAGCCTAGGGGGGACGGGCAATCCGCCCCAGCATTTT. Amino acid sequence: CAISLGGTGNPPQHF.

V and J are TRBV28 and TRBJ2-1; no clear D gene. The CDR3 totals 13 residues. Germline loops: CDR1 MDHEN, CDR2 SYDVKM. Between the trimmed V and J ends, which lost 3 bases and 5 bases, there was a span of 8 bases. The CDR3 loop is CASSFRVNNEQFF. In DNA, the CDR3 is TGTGCCAGCAGTTTTAGGGTAAACAATGAGCAGTTCTTC. Together with reference TRBV28 and TRBJ2-1, the CDR3 gives the full variable domain: DVKVTQSSRYLVKRTGEKVFLECVQDMDHENMFWYRQDPGLGLRLIYFSYDVKMKEKGDIPEGYSVSREKKERFSLILESASTNQTSMYLCASSFRVNNEQFFGPGTRLTVL.

This clonotype was seen a few times. V usage is TRBV20-1 and J usage is TRBJ1-1; TRBD1 matches 7 bases. V shed 3 bases, J shed 3 bases, and the junction held 4 bases outside the gene matches. Germline CDR1 reads DFQATT; CDR2 reads SNEGSKA (reference sequence). This CDR3 spans 13 amino acids. In nucleotides, the CDR3 is TGCAGTGCTAGGGACAGGCCGGACACTGAAGCTTTCTTT. Amino acids: CSARDRPDTEAFF.

This clonotype was recorded a few times. The junction departs from germline at one end; a sequencing error may be responsible. J is TRBJ2-5 and V is TRBV27; TRBD1 might be the D (6 bases). This CDR3 is built from 15 residues. Germline V gene lookup returns CDR1 MNHEY and CDR2 SMNVEV (reference sequence). The CDR3 region has the DNA TGTGCCAGCAGTTTATTTCTTGGGGGCGGAGAGACTCAGTACTTC. Protein product: CASSLFLGGGETQYF.

This clonotype occurred a few times. One junction end does not reproduce the germline sequence, and a read error may be involved. The V gene is TRBV20-1, the J gene TRBJ1-2, with TRBD1 matching over 10 bases. The CDR3 runs to 14 residues. Germline V gives CDR1 DFQATT, CDR2 SNEGSKA (reference sequence). This chain's CDR3 is CSASKTGGFDYPAF. CDR3 nucleotide sequence: TGCAGTGCTAGTAAGACAGGGGGCTTCGACTATCCGGCCTTC.

V and J are TRBV7-9 and TRBJ2-5; D is undetermined. The DNA end is a closer match to TRBJ2-7, so the J assignment may be wrong. The V gene's germline CDR1 is SEHNR and CDR2 FQNEAQ (reference sequence). The CDR3 totals 12 residues. CDR3 residues: CASSFSTYEQYF. For the CDR3, the DNA is TGTGCCAGCAGCTTCAGCACCTACGAGCAGTACTTC.

The J gene is TRBJ2-1, the V gene TRBV29-1; 9 nucleotides agree with TRBD2. This CDR3 contains 15 residues. CDR1 and CDR2 from the germline V gene are SQVTM and ANQGSEA. The trim removed 2 bases at V and 3 bases at J, leaving 5 bases unmatched. CDR3 DNA sequence: TGCAGCGTTGAACCCCTAGCGGGGCTCTACAATGAGCAGTTCTTC. It yields the protein CSVEPLAGLYNEQFF.

This chain uses TRBV10-3 with TRBJ2-2, with D possibly matching TRBD2 (6 bases). In germline, CDR1 is ENHRY, CDR2 SYGVKD. This CDR3 is 15 amino acids long. V lost 8 bases, J lost 5 bases, and 18 bases lay in between. The DNA of the CDR3 is TGTGCCATCGGGACGGGCGGGGATTCTACCGGGGAGCTGTTTTTT. Translation: CAIGTGGDSTGELFF.

This clonotype was seen a handful of times. The chain is built from TRBV20-1 and TRBJ2-3, with 8 positions matching TRBD2. CDR3 length: 15 amino acids. Germline V gene sequence: CDR1 DFQATT, CDR2 SNEGSKA (reference sequence). The ends lost 0 bases at V and 4 bases at J; junction bases unmatched: 6. The CDR3 nucleotides read TGCAGTGCTAGAGATGCGGGACTAGTAGCAGATACGCAGTATTTT. This sequence encodes CSARDAGLVADTQYF.

The chain is built from TRBV6-6 and TRBJ2-5, with TRBD1 identical over 7 bases. Germline V CDR1 and CDR2: MNHNY, SVGAGI (reference sequence). Trimming cost V 2 bases and J 2 bases; bases outside gene matches: 8. The CDR3 contains 16 residues. The CDR3 DNA is TGTGCCAGCAGTTACAACTCACAGGGGCGACAAGAGACCCAGTACTTC. This sequence encodes CASSYNSQGRQETQYF.

The V gene is TRBV4-2, the J gene TRBJ2-1, with 14 positions matching TRBD2. J gave up 9 bases and V 1 base, and 5 bases lay outside the gene matches. In germline, CDR1 is LGHNA, CDR2 YNFKEQ. The CDR3 is made up of 16 amino acids. CDR3 in amino acids: CASSQGTSGGISEQFF. CDR3 nucleotide sequence: TGTGCCAGCAGCCAAGGGACTAGCGGGGGGATCAGTGAGCAGTTCTTC.

The table lists this clonotype with a few counts. The chain recombines TRBV27 with TRBJ1-1; D uncertain. V was shortened by 0 bases and J by 3 bases, with 11 bases between the two germline ends. The CDR3 is 15 residues long. The germline CDR1 and CDR2 sequences are MNHEY and SMNVEV (reference sequence). In nucleotides, the CDR3 is TGTGCCAGCAGTTTATCCTGGGGTCGAGACACTGAAGCTTTCTTT. Its protein product is CASSLSWGRDTEAFF.

The chain combines TRBV6-6 with TRBJ2-3; 9 bases fit TRBD2. CDR3 length: 16 amino acids. Germline V gene lookup returns CDR1 MNHNY and CDR2 SVGAGI (reference sequence). The trim removed 0 bases at V and 1 base at J, leaving 2 bases unmatched. For the CDR3, the DNA is TGTGCCAGCAGTTACTCGGCTAGCGGGGGCACAGATACGCAGTATTTT. Its translation is CASSYSASGGTDTQYF.

This clonotype was seen a few times. This sequence joins TRBV12-3 or TRBV12-4 and TRBJ2-2; D remains ambiguous. Between the trimmed V and J ends, which lost 7 bases and 2 bases, there was a span of 17 bases. The CDR3 runs to 16 residues. CDR3 amino acids: CASTTIPLQNTGELFF. The CDR3 DNA sequence: TGTGCCAGCACCACGATACCCCTCCAAAACACCGGGGAGCTGTTTTTT.

The genes are TRBV12-5 and TRBJ1-2; unclear D gene. Germline V gives CDR1 LGHNT, CDR2 FRNRAP. V was trimmed by 1 base and J by 0 bases, leaving 0 bases between them. The CDR3 sequence is 12 residues long. The CDR3 is CASGLANYGYTF. The CDR3, as DNA: TGTGCTAGTGGTTTGGCTAACTATGGCTACACCTTC.

This sequence joins TRBV25-1 and TRBJ1-6; D not resolved. CDR1 is MGHDK and CDR2 is SYGVNS in the germline V gene. Trimming stripped 6 bases from V and 7 bases from J, with 4 bases between. This CDR3 is built from 11 residues. The CDR3 bases are TGTGCCAGCAGGGGAAATTCACCCCTCCACTTT. Translated: CASRGNSPLHF. Full variable domain (outside the CDR3, taken from reference TRBV25-1 and TRBJ1-6): EADIYQTPRYLVIGTGKKITLECSQTMGHDKMYWYQQDPGMELHLIHYSYGVNSTEKGDLSSESTVSRIRTEHFPLTLESARPSHTSQYLCASRGNSPLHFGNGTRLTVT.

This clonotype was seen at least ten times. The V gene is TRBV7-2, the J gene TRBJ2-2; tentative D call: TRBD2 (6 bases). Per the germline V gene, CDR1 is SGHTA and CDR2 is FQGNSA. The ends were cut back, 3 bases at V and 1 base at J, with 9 bases in the middle. The CDR3 consists of 15 residues. The CDR3 protein is CASSFQAGNTGELFF. The CDR3 region has the DNA TGTGCCAGCAGCTTCCAAGCGGGGAACACCGGGGAGCTGTTTTTT.

The chain is built from TRBV20-1 and TRBJ2-5, with 10 bases lining up with TRBD1. The J call is doubtful: the DNA matches TRBJ2-7 better. The CDR3 runs to 14 residues. Looked up from germline, CDR1 is DFQATT and CDR2 is SNEGSKA (reference sequence). The CDR3 DNA reads TGCAGTGCTTCCAAGATGGGACAGGGGTACGAGCAGTACTTC. Its translation is CSASKMGQGYEQYF.